This TCR beta chain originates from a study of CD4+ T cells in melanoma. The CDR3 runs to 17 residues. CDR1 is MNHEY, CDR2 SMNVEV, per germline (reference sequence). Trimming took 2 bases from V and 1 from J, leaving 14 bases between them. Using immunoSEQ multiplex PCR, the repertoire was profiled, and TCRdb retains in-frame clones only, with some absent. The data contain over 45,000 clones, over 60% of them seen just once; the ten biggest clones take up 4.8%. The sample taken for sequencing was tumor tissue. This receptor was obtained from a human donor with melanoma. The rearrangement links TRBV27 to TRBJ2-2; no definite D call. Here the CDR3 reads CASSLAPRILNTGELFF. DNA of the CDR3: TGTGCCAGCAGTTTAGCCCCCAGGATATTGAACACCGGGGAGCTGTTTTTT.